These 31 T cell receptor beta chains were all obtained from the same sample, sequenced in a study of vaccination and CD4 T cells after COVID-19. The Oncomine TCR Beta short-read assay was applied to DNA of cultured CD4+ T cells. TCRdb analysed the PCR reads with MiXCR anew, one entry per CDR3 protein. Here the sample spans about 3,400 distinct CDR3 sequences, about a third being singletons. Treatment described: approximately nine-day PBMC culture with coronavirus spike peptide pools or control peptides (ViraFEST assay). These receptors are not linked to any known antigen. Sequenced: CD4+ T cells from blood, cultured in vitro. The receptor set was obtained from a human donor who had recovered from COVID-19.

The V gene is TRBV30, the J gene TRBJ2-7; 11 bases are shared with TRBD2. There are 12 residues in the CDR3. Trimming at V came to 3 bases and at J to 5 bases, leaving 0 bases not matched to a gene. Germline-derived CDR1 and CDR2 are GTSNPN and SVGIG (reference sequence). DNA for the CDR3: TGTGCCTGGAGACTAGCGGGGGACGAGCAGTACTTC. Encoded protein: CAWRLAGDEQYF.

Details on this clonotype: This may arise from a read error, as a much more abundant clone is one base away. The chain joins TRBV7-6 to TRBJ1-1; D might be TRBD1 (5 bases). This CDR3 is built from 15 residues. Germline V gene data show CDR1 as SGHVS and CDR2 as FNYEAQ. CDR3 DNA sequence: TGTGCCAGCAGCTTAGCTGGGACGGGGTCCGCTGAAGCTCTCTTT. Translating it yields CASSLAGTGSAEALF.

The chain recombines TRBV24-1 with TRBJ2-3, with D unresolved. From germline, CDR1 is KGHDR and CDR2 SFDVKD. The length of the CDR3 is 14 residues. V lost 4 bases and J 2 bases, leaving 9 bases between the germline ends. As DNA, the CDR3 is TGTGCCACCAGTGACCCCGGAACCACAGATACGCAGTATTTT. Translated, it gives CATSDPGTTDTQYF.

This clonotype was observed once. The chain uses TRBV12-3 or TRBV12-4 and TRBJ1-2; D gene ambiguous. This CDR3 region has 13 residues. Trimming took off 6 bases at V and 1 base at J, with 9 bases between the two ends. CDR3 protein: CASSPTLNYGYTF. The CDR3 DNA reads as TGTGCCAGCAGCCCGACACTTAACTATGGCTACACCTTC.

The chain's CDR3 is CASSVDALSSYNSPLHF. The CDR3, as DNA: TGTGCCAGCAGCGTAGATGCCTTGAGCTCCTATAATTCACCCCTCCACTTT. The chain combines TRBV9 with TRBJ1-6; D is undetermined. Looked up from germline, CDR1 is SGDLS and CDR2 is YYNGEE. The V and J ends lost 0 bases and 0 bases respectively, with 10 bases between them. CDR3 size: 17 residues.

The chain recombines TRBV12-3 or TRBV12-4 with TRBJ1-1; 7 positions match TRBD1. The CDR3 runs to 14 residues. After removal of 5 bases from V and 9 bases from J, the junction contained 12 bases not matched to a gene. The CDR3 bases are TGTGCCAGCAGTCACCTTCTACAGGGGCTAAAAGCTTTCTTT. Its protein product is CASSHLLQGLKAFF.

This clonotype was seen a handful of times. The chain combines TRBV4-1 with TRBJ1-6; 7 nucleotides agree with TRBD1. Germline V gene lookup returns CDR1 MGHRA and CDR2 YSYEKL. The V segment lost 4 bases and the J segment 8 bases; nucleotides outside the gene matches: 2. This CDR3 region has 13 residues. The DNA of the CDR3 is TGCGCCAGCAGCCCGCAGGGGGATTCACCCCTCCACTTT. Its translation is CASSPQGDSPLHF.

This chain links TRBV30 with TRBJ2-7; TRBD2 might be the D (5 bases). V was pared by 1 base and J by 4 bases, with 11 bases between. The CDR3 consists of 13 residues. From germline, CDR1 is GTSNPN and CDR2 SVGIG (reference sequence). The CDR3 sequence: CAWSALTTYEQYF. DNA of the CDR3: TGTGCCTGGAGTGCCCTGACTACTTACGAGCAGTACTTC.

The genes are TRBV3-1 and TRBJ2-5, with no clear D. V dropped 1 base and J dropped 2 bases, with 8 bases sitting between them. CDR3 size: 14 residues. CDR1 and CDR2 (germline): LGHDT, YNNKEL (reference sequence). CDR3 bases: TGTGCCAGCAGCCAAGCCGGGCGGCAAGAGACCCAGTACTTC. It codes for CASSQAGRQETQYF.

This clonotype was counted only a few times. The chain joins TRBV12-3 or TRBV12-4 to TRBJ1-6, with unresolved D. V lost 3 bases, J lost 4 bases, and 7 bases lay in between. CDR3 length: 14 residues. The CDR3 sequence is CASSFRTYNSPLHF. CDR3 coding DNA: TGTGCCAGCAGTTTCCGGACTTATAATTCACCCCTCCACTTT.

Here the CDR3 DNA reads TGTGCCAGCAGTTTAGCGCGTACTCTCACAGATACGCAGTATTTT. Residues: CASSLARTLTDTQYF. The chain uses TRBV12-3 or TRBV12-4 and TRBJ2-3; D is unclear. The CDR3 spans 15 residues. With 0 bases removed from V and 2 bases from J, the gap between germline ends came to 9 bases.

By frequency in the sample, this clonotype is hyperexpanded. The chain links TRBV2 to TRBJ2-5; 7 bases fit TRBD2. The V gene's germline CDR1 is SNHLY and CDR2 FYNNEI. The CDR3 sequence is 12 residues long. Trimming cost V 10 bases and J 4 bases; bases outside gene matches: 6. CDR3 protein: CAISWGGETQYF. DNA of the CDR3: TGTGCCATCTCGTGGGGGGGAGAGACCCAGTACTTC.

CDR3 residues: CSASLAGCQETQYF. CDR3 DNA sequence: TGCAGTGCTAGTCTAGCGGGGTGCCAAGAGACCCAGTACTTC. The chain links TRBV20-1 to TRBJ2-5; TRBD2 matches 9 bases. CDR3 length equals 14 residues. The V and J ends lost 3 bases and 1 base, in that order; junction bases with no gene match: 3. CDR1 is DFQATT and CDR2 is SNEGSKA in the germline V gene (reference sequence).

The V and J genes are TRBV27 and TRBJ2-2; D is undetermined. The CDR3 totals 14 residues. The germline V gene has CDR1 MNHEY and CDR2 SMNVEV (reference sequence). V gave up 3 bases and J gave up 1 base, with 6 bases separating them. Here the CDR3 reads CASSLSGNTGELFF. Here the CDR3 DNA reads TGTGCCAGCAGTTTGTCAGGGAACACCGGGGAGCTGTTTTTT.

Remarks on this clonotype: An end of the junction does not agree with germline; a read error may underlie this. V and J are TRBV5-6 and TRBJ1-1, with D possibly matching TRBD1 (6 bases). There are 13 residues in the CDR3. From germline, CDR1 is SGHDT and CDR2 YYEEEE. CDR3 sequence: CASRLGGHTEAFF. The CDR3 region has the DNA TGTGCCAGCAGGTTGGGGGGCCACACTGAAGCTTTCTTT.

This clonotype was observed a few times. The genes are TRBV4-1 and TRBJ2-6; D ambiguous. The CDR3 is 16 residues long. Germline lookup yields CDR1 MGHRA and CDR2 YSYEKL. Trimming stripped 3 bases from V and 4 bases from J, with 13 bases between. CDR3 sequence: CASSHVVGSGANVLTF. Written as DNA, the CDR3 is TGCGCCAGCAGCCACGTTGTGGGGTCCGGGGCCAACGTCCTGACTTTC.

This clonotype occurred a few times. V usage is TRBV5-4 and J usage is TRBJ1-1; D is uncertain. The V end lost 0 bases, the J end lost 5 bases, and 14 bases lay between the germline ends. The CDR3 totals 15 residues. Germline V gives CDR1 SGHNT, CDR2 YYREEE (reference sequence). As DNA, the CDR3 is TGTGCCAGCAGCTTGGTATTAAGGGATGGTACTGAAGCTTTCTTT. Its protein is CASSLVLRDGTEAFF.

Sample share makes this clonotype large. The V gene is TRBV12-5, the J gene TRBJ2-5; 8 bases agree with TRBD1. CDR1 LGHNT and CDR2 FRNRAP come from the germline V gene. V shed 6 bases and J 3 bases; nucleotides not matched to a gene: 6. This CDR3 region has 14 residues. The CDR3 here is CASGPPTGEETQYF. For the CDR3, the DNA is TGTGCTAGTGGACCTCCGACAGGGGAAGAGACCCAGTACTTC.

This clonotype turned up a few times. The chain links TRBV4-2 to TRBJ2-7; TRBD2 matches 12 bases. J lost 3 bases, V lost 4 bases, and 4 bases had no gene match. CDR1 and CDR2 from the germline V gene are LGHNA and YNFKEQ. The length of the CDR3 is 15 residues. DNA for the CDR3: TGTGCCAGCAGCCGGTCTAGCGGGGGGGACTACGAGCAGTACTTC. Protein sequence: CASSRSSGGDYEQYF.

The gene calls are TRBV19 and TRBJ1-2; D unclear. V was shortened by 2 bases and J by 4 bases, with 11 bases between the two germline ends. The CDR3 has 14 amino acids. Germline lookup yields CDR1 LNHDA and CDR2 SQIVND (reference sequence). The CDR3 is CASSIRAVFYGYTF. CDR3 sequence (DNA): TGTGCCAGTAGTATAAGAGCAGTTTTCTATGGCTACACCTTC.

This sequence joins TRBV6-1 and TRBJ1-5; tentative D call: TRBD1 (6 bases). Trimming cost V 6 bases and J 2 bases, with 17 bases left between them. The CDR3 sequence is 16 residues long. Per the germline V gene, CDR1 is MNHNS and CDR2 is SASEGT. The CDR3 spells CASSSTGRGGNQPQHF. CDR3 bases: TGTGCCAGCAGCTCCACAGGGAGGGGTGGCAATCAGCCCCAGCATTTT.

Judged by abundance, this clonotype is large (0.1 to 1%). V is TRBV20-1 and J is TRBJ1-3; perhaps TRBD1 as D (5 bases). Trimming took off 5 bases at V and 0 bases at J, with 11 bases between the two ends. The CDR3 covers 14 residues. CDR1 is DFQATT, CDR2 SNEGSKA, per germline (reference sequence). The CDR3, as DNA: TGCAGTGCTCGGGGACCGATCTCTGGAAACACCATATATTTT. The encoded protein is CSARGPISGNTIYF.

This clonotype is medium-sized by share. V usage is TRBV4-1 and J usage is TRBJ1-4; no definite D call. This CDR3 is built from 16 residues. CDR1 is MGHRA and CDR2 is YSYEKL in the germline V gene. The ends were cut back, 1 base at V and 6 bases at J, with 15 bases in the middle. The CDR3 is CASSQVFWGTDEKLFF. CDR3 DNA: TGCGCCAGCAGCCAAGTCTTCTGGGGTACCGATGAAAAACTGTTTTTT.

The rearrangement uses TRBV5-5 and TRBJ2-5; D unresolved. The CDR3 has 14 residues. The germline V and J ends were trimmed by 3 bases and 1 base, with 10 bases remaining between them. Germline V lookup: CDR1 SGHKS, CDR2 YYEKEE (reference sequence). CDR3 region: CASSWAHIQETQYF. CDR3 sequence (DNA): TGTGCCAGCAGCTGGGCACACATCCAAGAGACCCAGTACTTC.

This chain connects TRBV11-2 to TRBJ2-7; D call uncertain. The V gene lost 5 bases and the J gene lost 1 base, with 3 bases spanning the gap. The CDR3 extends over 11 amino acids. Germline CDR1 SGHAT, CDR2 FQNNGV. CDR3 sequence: CASSVSYEQYF. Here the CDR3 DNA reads TGTGCCAGCAGCGTTTCCTACGAGCAGTACTTC.

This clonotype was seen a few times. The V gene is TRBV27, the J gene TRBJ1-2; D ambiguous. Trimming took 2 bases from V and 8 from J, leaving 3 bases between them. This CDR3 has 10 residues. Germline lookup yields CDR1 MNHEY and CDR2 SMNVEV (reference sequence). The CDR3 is CASSLRGYTF. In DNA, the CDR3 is TGTGCCAGCAGTTTAAGAGGCTACACCTTC.

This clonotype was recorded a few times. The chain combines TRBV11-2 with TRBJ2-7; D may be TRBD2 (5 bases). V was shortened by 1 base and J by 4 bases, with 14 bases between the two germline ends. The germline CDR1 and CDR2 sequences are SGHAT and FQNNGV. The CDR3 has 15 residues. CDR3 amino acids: CASSLVAIAGYEQYF. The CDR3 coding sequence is TGTGCCAGCAGCTTAGTGGCTATTGCGGGTTACGAGCAGTACTTC.

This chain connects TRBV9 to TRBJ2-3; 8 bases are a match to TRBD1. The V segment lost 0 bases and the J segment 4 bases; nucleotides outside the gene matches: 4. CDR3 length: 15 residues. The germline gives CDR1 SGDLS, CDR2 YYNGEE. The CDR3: CASSVEAGGPDTQYF. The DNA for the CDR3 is TGTGCCAGCAGCGTAGAGGCAGGGGGCCCAGATACGCAGTATTTT.

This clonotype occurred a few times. The CDR3 nucleotides are TGTGCCAGCAGACTTATCTCTGGGGCCAACGTCCTGACTTTC. It is translated as CASRLISGANVLTF. The V gene is TRBV6-1, the J gene TRBJ2-6; the D is unclear. The V end lost 6 bases, the J end lost 0 bases, and 6 bases lay between the germline ends. Germline V gene sequence: CDR1 MNHNS, CDR2 SASEGT. The CDR3 spans 14 residues.

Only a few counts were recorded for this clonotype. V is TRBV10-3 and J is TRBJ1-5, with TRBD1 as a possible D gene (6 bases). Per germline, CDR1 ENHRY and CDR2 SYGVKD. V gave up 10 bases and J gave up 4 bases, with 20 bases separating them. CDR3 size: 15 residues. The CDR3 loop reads CATKPTDRPNQPQHF. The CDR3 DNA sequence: TGTGCCACCAAACCTACCGACAGGCCTAATCAGCCCCAGCATTTT.

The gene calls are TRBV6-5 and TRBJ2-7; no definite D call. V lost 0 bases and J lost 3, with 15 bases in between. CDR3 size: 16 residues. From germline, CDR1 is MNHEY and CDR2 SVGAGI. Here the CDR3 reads CASSYSGGFWSYEQYF. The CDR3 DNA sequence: TGTGCCAGCAGTTACTCTGGTGGCTTCTGGAGCTACGAGCAGTACTTC.